The present entry profiles one T cell receptor (beta chain) with its context. Measured with immunoSEQ multiplex PCR; TCRdb has only the in-frame clones, and not every one. The data show tens of thousands of clones, roughly 80% seen once. Ages ranged from about 18 to 89 years, with residence in 24 US areas. Cohort assignment relied on participant-reported clinical history. This entry is derived from a study of blood T cell repertoires in COVID-19. For the study at large: Material from acute and convalescent COVID-19 was sourced from the United States, Italy and Spain. Nucleic acid was either cDNA or gDNA, and it came from T cells, B-cell-depleted T cells, or PBMCs.

This receptor was obtained from a woman in her thirties or forties with acute COVID-19. The specimen was PBMCs or T cells enriched from blood (not recorded which).

DNA of the CDR3: TGTGCCAGCACCGAATACATACGAGAGACCCAGTACTTC. Protein product: CASTEYIRETQYF. The J gene is TRBJ2-5, the V gene TRBV2; D uncertain. The germline V and J ends were trimmed by 7 bases and 4 bases, with 13 bases remaining between them. Germline V gives CDR1 SNHLY, CDR2 FYNNEI. CDR3 length: 13 residues. Full variable domain (missing parts from reference TRBV2 and TRBJ2-5): EPEVTQTPSHQVTQMGQEVILRCVPISNHLYFYWYRQILGQKVEFLVSFYNNEISEKSEIFDDQFSVERPDGSNFTLKIRSTKLEDSAMYFCASTEYIRETQYFGPGTRLLVL.